The present entry profiles one T cell receptor beta chain with its context. No antigen is known for it. The data derive from a study of blood T cells in healthy people across ages. Whole-study results and caveats: It was the long-lived donors that had more naive CD4+ cells and higher diversity than aged donors.

The use of a sample-barcoded 5' primer and a J-beta primer mix characterized a second PCR of roughly 6 to 11 cycles. TCRdb re-called the 5' RACE reads with MiXCR, one entry per CDR3 protein. The table has some 1.4 million distinct CDR3 sequences, about 43% seen once. Germline CDR1 is MNHEY and CDR2 is SVGEGT. Trimming shortened V by 6 bases and J by 7 bases, and 16 bases separated the two germline ends. The CDR3 loop spans 13 amino acids. Source material: blood. This TCR came from a woman aged 18 to 35 in good health. This chain links TRBV6-2 or TRBV6-3 with TRBJ2-7; D is undetermined. CDR3 region: CASSVSGSQEQYF. The CDR3 nucleotides read TGTGCCAGCAGCGTTTCGGGTTCCCAGGAGCAGTACTTC.